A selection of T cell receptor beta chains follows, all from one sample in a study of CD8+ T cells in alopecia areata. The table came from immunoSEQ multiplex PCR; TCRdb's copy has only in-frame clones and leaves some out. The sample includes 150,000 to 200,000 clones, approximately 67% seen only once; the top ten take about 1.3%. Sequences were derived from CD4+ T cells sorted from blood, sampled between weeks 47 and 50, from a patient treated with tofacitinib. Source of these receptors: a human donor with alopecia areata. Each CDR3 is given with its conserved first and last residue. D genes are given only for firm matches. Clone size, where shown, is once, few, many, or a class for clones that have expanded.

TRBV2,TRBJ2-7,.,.,CATHPGLGLKQYF,TGTGCCACTCACCCAGGGTTGGGCCTTAAGCAGTACTTC
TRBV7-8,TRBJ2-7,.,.,CASSLVYEQYF,TGTGCCAGCAGCTTGGTCTACGAGCAGTACTTC
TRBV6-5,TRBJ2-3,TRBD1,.,CASSNRGRSDTQYF,TGTGCCAGCAGTAACAGGGGGCGGTCAGATACGCAGTATTTT
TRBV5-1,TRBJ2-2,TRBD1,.,CASSPIPGQAGELFF,TGCGCCAGCAGCCCTATACCTGGACAGGCCGGGGAGCTGTTTTTT
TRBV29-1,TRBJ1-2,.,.,CSVRLGEGYTF,TGCAGCGTACGGCTCGGAGAAGGCTACACCTTC
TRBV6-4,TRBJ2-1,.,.,CASSIQWTSGNEQFF,TGTGCCAGCAGTATTCAGTGGACTTCGGGCAATGAGCAGTTCTTC
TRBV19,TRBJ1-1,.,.,CASSIARFTEAFF,TGTGCCAGTAGTATCGCCAGGTTCACTGAAGCTTTCTTT
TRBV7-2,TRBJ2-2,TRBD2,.,CASSPLWRGGRTGELFF,TGTGCCAGCAGCCCCCTCTGGCGGGGGGGCCGTACCGGGGAGCTGTTTTTT
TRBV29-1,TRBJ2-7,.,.,CSVEVLSHEQYF,TGCAGCGTTGAAGTTCTTAGCCACGAGCAGTACTTC
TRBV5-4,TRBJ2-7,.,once,CASSLGGTSSYEQYF,TGTGCCAGCAGCTTGGGGGGGACGAGCTCCTACGAGCAGTACTTC
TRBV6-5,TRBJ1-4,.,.,CASRESTNEKLFF,TGTGCCAGCCGGGAATCAACTAATGAAAAACTGTTTTTT
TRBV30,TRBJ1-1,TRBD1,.,CAWSWTGGITEAFF,TGTGCCTGGAGTTGGACAGGGGGCATCACTGAAGCTTTCTTT
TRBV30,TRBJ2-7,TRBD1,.,CASSKGQGNSYEQYF,TGTGCCTCGAGCAAAGGACAGGGAAACTCCTACGAGCAGTACTTC
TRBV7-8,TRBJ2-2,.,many,CASSLDLNTGELFF,TGTGCCAGCAGCTTAGATCTGAACACCGGGGAGCTGTTTTTT
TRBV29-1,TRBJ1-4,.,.,CRRTGNEKLFF,TGCAGGCGTACAGGAAATGAAAAACTGTTTTTT
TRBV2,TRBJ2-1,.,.,CASTLRVGGYNEQFF,TGTGCCAGCACCCTGAGGGTGGGGGGATACAATGAGCAGTTCTTC
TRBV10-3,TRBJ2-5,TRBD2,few,CAISETLPGLAGASYQETQYF,TGTGCCATCAGTGAGACCCTACCGGGACTAGCGGGGGCCTCGTACCAAGAGACCCAGTACTTC
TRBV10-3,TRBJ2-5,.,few,CAISSGAGETQYF,TGTGCCATCAGTTCAGGGGCCGGGGAGACCCAGTACTTC
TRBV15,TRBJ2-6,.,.,CATSPGHTYGANVLTF,TGTGCCACCAGCCCGGGACACACTTATGGGGCCAACGTCCTGACTTTC
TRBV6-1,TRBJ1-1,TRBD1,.,CASSRDRENTEAFF,TGTGCCAGCAGCCGGGACAGGGAGAACACTGAAGCTTTCTTT
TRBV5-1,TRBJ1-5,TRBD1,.,CASSLGGQLNQPQHF,TGCGCCAGCAGCTTGGGGGGACAGCTCAATCAGCCCCAGCATTTT
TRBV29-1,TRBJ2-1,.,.,CSVDLLLYNEQFF,TGCAGCGTTGACCTCCTGTTATACAATGAGCAGTTCTTC
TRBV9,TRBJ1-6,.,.,CASSVWDSPLHF,TGTGCCAGCAGCGTATGGGATTCACCCCTCCACTTT
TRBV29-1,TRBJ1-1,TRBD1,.,CSGRTGVDTEAFF,TGCAGCGGACGGACAGGGGTGGACACTGAAGCTTTCTTT
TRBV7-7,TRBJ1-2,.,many,CASSLEASAGRNNYGYTF,TGTGCCAGCAGCCTAGAAGCTAGTGCGGGACGGAATAACTATGGCTACACCTTC
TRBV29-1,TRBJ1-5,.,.,CSGPGCNQPQHF,TGCAGCGGCCCGGGGTGCAATCAGCCCCAGCATTTT
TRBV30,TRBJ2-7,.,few,CAWSLEGEQYF,TGTGCCTGGAGTCTAGAGGGGGAGCAGTACTTC
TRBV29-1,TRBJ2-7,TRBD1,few,CSVELRDSPYEQYF,TGCAGCGTTGAACTTCGGGACAGCCCCTACGAGCAGTACTTC